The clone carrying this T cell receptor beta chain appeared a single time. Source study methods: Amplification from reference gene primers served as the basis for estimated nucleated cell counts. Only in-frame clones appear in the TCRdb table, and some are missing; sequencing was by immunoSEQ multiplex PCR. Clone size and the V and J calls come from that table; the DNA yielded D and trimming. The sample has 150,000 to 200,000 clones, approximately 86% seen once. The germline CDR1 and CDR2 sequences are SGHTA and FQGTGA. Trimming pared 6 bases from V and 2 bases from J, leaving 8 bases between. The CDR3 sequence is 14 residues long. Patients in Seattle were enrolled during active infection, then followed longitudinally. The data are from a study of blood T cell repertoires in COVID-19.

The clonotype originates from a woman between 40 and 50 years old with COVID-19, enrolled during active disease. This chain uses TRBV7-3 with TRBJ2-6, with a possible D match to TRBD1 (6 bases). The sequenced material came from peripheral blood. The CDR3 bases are TGTGCCAGCAGTCCAGGGGCTGGGGCCAACGTCCTGACTTTC. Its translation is CASSPGAGANVLTF.